This T cell receptor beta chain came from a study of cytomegalovirus exposure and HLA in healthy donors. Study as a whole: Out of around 360 genotyped donors, roughly 78% belonged to the Caucasian-associated ancestry cluster.

Study-wide results and caveats: Specificity of a few CMV-associated chains for CMV antigens was verified in vitro. For TCR beta chains, V- and J-gene trimming was later linked to a missense DCLRE1C variant.

On this clone itself: Its specificity is not known.

The primer mix had 60 Vbeta and 13 Jbeta primers. TCRdb's copy holds only in-frame clones and misses some; the assay was immunoSEQ multiplex PCR. Of some 200,000 clones listed, 75% to 90% are singletons. The source is a young woman in good health and CMV-seronegative. Sequenced material: PBMCs.

CDR3 coding DNA: TGCGCCAGCAGCCTTTTCGCCGGGACAGGGAGGGGTAATGAGCAGTTCTTC. It codes for CASSLFAGTGRGNEQFF. V is TRBV5-1 and J is TRBJ2-1, with 9 bases lining up with TRBD1. Germline CDR1 is SGHRS and CDR2 is YFSETQ. The CDR3 totals 17 residues. Unmatched junction bases numbered 15, after V lost 4 bases and J lost 7 bases.